This T cell receptor beta chain comes out of a study of CD8 T cells in ankylosing spondylitis. TCRdb redid the calling of the 5' RACE reads with MiXCR, one entry per CDR3 protein. The repertoire has 210,000 or so distinct CDR3 sequences, 8% to 9% of them found once; the top ten carry about 5%. For this clonotype: This clone may be a read error of a much larger clone one base away.

The sequence derives from a female donor with ankylosing spondylitis or in good health (not recorded which). The sequenced material came from blood, either unsorted or a sorted T cell fraction (not recorded which).

In nucleotides, the CDR3 is TGTACCAGCAGTGGACTGAACTACAATGAGCAGTTCTTC. Its protein is CTSSGLNYNEQFF. The chain uses TRBV12-3 or TRBV12-4 and TRBJ2-1; weak D call: TRBD2 (5 bases). The length of the CDR3 is 13 residues.